This TCR beta chain was obtained from a study of blood T cell repertoires in COVID-19. In the original processing: Amplification from reference gene primers served as the basis for estimated nucleated cell counts. Method: immunoSEQ multiplex PCR; TCRdb's copy keeps in-frame clones and lacks some. V, J and clone size are taken as reported in that table, and D and trimming were inferred from the DNA itself. The sample has 200,000 to 300,000 clones, 85% to 90% seen once. V was pared by 0 bases and J by 5 bases, with 3 bases of the junction left unmatched. Germline V gene sequence: CDR1 MRHNA, CDR2 SNTAGT. The CDR3 totals 14 residues.

The sequence derives from a middle-aged man who had recovered from COVID-19. Source material: PBMCs or T cells enriched from blood (not recorded which). V is TRBV6-4 and J is TRBJ1-1, with 7 positions matching TRBD1. In DNA, the CDR3 is TGTGCCAGCAGTGACTCTCAGGGGGGAACTGAAGCTTTCTTT. Translating it yields CASSDSQGGTEAFF.